This TCR beta chain appears in the sequencing data of a study of shared clonotypes between healthy human individuals. Germline values: CDR1 SGHTA, CDR2 FQGNSA. This CDR3 is built from 14 residues. The ends were cut back, 5 bases at V and 6 bases at J, with 17 bases in the middle. Study-wide results and caveats: Owing to a small donor count, the genetic and exposure-history diversity represented was limited.

The sorted-subset replicate PCRs were given 200 ng DNA, which is 30,000 or so T cell genomes. Libraries were prepared by immunoSEQ multiplex PCR; TCRdb keeps only in-frame clonotypes and omits some of them. Among over 850,000 clones listed, approximately 80% were seen once. This clone was seen just once. The antigen is not known. The sample comprised memory CD4+ T cells from PBMCs. Subset: CD45RA-negative fraction. The clonotype was recovered from a man aged 18 to 29 in good health. Some clones in this sample may be carry-over from other donors' samples. V and J are TRBV7-2 and TRBJ2-7; D is possibly TRBD2 (6 bases). The CDR3 spells CASSGAGSLREQYF. CDR3 DNA sequence: TGTGCCAGCAGCGGGGCCGGGAGCCTGCGCGAGCAGTACTTC.